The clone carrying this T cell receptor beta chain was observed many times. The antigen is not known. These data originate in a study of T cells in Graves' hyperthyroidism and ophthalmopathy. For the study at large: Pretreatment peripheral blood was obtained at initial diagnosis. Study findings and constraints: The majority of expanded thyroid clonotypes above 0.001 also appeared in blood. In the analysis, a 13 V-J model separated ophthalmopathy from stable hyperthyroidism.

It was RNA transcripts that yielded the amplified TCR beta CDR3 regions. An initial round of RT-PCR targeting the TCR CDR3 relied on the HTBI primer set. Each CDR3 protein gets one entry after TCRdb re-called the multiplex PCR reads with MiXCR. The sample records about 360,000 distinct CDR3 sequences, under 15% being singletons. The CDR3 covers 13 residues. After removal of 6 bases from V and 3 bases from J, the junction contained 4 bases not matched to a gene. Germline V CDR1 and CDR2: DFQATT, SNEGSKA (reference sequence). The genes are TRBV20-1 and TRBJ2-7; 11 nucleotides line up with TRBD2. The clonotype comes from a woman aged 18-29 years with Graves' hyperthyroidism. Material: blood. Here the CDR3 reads CSAGTSGLYEQYF. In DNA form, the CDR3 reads TGCAGTGCCGGGACTAGCGGCCTCTACGAGCAGTACTTC.